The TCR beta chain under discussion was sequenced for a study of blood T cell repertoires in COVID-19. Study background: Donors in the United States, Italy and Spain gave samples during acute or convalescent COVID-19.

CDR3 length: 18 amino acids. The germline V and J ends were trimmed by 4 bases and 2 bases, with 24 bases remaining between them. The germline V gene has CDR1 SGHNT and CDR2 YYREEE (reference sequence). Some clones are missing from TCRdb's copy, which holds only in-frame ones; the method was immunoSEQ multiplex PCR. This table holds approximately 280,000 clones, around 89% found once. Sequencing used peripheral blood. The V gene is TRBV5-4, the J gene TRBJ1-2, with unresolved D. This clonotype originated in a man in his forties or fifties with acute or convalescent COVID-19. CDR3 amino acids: CASSAPAVSGLLNYGYTF. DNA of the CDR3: TGTGCCAGCAGCGCTCCGGCGGTTTCAGGACTACTAAACTATGGCTACACCTTC. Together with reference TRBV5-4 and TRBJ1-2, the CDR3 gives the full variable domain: ETGVTQSPTHLIKTRGQQVTLRCSSQSGHNTVSWYQQALGQGPQFIFQYYREEENGRGNFPPRFSGLQFPNYSSELNVNALELDDSALYLCASSAPAVSGLLNYGYTFGSGTRLTVV.